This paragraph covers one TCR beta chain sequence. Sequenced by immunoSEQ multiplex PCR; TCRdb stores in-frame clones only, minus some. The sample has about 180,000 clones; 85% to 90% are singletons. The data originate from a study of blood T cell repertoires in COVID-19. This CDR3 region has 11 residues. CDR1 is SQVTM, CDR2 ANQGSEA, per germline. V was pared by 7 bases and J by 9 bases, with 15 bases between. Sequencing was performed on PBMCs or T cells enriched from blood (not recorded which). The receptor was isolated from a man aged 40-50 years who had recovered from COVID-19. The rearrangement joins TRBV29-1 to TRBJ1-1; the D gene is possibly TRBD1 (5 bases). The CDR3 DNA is TGCAGCGCAAAAGAACCAGGGAAAGCTTTCTTT. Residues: CSAKEPGKAFF.